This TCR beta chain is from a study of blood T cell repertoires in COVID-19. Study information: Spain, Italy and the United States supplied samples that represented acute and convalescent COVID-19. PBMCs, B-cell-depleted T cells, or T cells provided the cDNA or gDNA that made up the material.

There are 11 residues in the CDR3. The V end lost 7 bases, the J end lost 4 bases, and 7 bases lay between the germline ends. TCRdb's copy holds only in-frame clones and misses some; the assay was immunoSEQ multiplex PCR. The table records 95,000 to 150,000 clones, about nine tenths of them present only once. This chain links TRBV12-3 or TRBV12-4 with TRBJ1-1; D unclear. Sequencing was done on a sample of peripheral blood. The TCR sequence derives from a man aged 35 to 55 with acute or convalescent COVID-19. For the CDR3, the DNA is TGTGCCAGCACCCGGGGCACTGAAGCTTTCTTT. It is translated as CASTRGTEAFF.